This T cell receptor (beta chain) was recorded in a study of blood T cell repertoires in COVID-19. About the research overall: Sources were T cells, B-cell-depleted T cells, or PBMCs; the material itself was cDNA or gDNA.

The germline gives CDR1 GTSNPN, CDR2 SVGIG (reference sequence). With 5 bases removed from V and 0 bases from J, the gap between germline ends came to 11 bases. The length of the CDR3 is 15 residues. Authors' analysis steps: Estimates of nucleated cell counts were drawn from the amplification of reference gene primers. The data were produced by immunoSEQ multiplex PCR, yet TCRdb's version contains in-frame clones alone and is incomplete. Clone size and V and J calls were adopted from that table, with D and trimming inferred from the DNA. The sample includes 65,000 to 80,000 clones, 80% to 90% of them seen just once.

Sequenced input: peripheral blood. The source is a man in his fifties or sixties with active COVID-19. The chain combines TRBV30 with TRBJ1-6; D gene ambiguous. The CDR3 bases are TGTGCCTGGCGTAGTAAAAGCTCCTATAATTCACCCCTCCACTTT. This gives the protein CAWRSKSSYNSPLHF. Drawing the rest from reference TRBV30 and TRBJ1-6, the complete variable domain is SQTIHQWPATLVQPVGSPLSLECTVEGTSNPNLYWYRQAAGRGLQLLFYSVGIGQISSEVPQNLSASRPQDRQFILSSKKLLLSDSGFYLCAWRSKSSYNSPLHFGNGTRLTVT.